This TCR beta chain was observed in a study of early stage breast cancer tumors. Trimming shortened V by 0 bases and J by 3 bases, and 6 bases separated the two germline ends. CDR1 is MGHRA, CDR2 YSYEKL, per germline. This CDR3 has 13 residues. TCRdb's table, derived via immunoSEQ multiplex PCR, lists solely in-frame clones and lacks some. Among some 8,000 clones listed, 77% were seen once. Regarding the study as a whole: Compared with adjacent normal breast tissue, tumors showed roughly 2.5-fold greater T cell density and higher clonality.

With regard to this clone: The antigen is not known.

The clonotype comes from a person in their sixties with breast cancer. The chain couples TRBV4-1 to TRBJ2-7; D uncertain. Sequenced: normal breast tissue next to the tumor. CDR3 loop: CASSQDRVYEQYF. The CDR3 DNA reads TGCGCCAGCAGCCAAGATAGGGTCTACGAGCAGTACTTC.